The rows below give T cell receptor beta chains drawn from one sample of a study of radiotherapy plus CTLA-4 blockade in lung cancer. TCRdb's table, derived via immunoSEQ multiplex PCR, lists solely in-frame clones and lacks some. The sample yields 85,000 to 90,000 clones, less than 80% seen once. Sequences were derived from peripheral blood, sampled from a patient treated with radiotherapy plus ipilimumab. All receptors derive from a human donor with non-small cell lung cancer that progressed on radiotherapy plus ipilimumab. The CDR3 runs from the conserved cysteine through the conserved F or W. The D gene is left open where the match is weak. A clone size is listed for some rows: how often the clone was seen (once, few, many), or a class if it is expanded.

len: 14
d_gene: TRBD2
j_gene: TRBJ2-3
v_gene: TRBV30
abundance: -
CDR3aa: CACIAGRTPDTQYF
CDR3nt: TGTGCCTGTATAGCGGGGAGAACGCCAGATACGCAGTATTTT

len: 16
d_gene: -
j_gene: TRBJ2-3
v_gene: TRBV5-6
abundance: -
CDR3aa: CASSHPSRASGLTQYF
CDR3nt: TGTGCCAGCAGCCATCCCTCAAGGGCCTCGGGCCTTACGCAGTATTTT

len: 19
d_gene: -
j_gene: TRBJ2-5
v_gene: TRBV11-2
abundance: once
CDR3aa: CASSLAGLSGPIRRETQYF
CDR3nt: TGTGCCAGCAGCTTAGCCGGACTATCGGGACCCATACGGAGGGAGACCCAGTACTTC

len: 13
d_gene: -
j_gene: TRBJ1-1
v_gene: TRBV6-1
abundance: few
CDR3aa: CASSDTGNTEAFF
CDR3nt: TGTGCCAGCAGTGACACGGGGAACACTGAAGCTTTCTTT

len: 16
d_gene: TRBD2
j_gene: TRBJ2-5
v_gene: TRBV27
abundance: once
CDR3aa: CASRGAASGSGKTQYF
CDR3nt: TGTGCCAGCAGAGGGGCGGCTAGCGGGTCTGGAAAGACCCAGTACTTC

len: 14
d_gene: -
j_gene: TRBJ2-2
v_gene: TRBV6-4
abundance: few
CDR3aa: CASSENPNTGELFF
CDR3nt: TGTGCCAGCAGTGAGAATCCAAACACCGGGGAGCTGTTTTTT

len: 16
d_gene: -
j_gene: TRBJ2-1
v_gene: TRBV5-1
abundance: -
CDR3aa: CASSLSPQGSYNEQFF
CDR3nt: TGCGCCAGCAGCTTGTCCCCACAAGGGTCCTACAATGAGCAGTTCTTC

len: 14
d_gene: -
j_gene: TRBJ2-7
v_gene: TRBV27
abundance: -
CDR3aa: CASSFTSAVHEQYF
CDR3nt: TGTGCCAGCAGTTTCACTAGTGCAGTCCACGAGCAGTACTTC

len: 15
d_gene: -
j_gene: TRBJ1-3
v_gene: TRBV2
abundance: -
CDR3aa: CASSDQLESGNTIYF
CDR3nt: TGTGCCAGCAGTGACCAGCTTGAGTCTGGAAACACCATATATTTT

len: 14
d_gene: TRBD2
j_gene: TRBJ2-7
v_gene: TRBV4-2
abundance: -
CDR3aa: CASSQEGLANEQYF
CDR3nt: TGTGCCAGCAGCCAAGAGGGACTAGCGAACGAGCAGTACTTC

len: 14
d_gene: -
j_gene: TRBJ1-1
v_gene: TRBV7-3
abundance: -
CDR3aa: CASSLLGATTEAFF
CDR3nt: TGTGCCAGCAGCTTACTTGGGGCGACCACTGAAGCTTTCTTT

len: 16
d_gene: TRBD1
j_gene: TRBJ2-2
v_gene: TRBV9
abundance: few
CDR3aa: CASSWGQGGLTGELFF
CDR3nt: TGTGCCAGCAGTTGGGGACAGGGTGGCCTAACCGGGGAGCTGTTTTTT

len: 16
d_gene: TRBD2
j_gene: TRBJ2-5
v_gene: TRBV5-1
abundance: -
CDR3aa: CASSLALAGGQETQYF
CDR3nt: TGCGCCAGCAGCTTGGCGCTAGCGGGGGGACAAGAGACCCAGTACTTC

len: 13
d_gene: -
j_gene: TRBJ1-2
v_gene: TRBV11-2
abundance: -
CDR3aa: CASSLGVNYGYTF
CDR3nt: TGTGCCAGCAGCTTAGGGGTAAACTATGGCTACACCTTC

len: 16
d_gene: -
j_gene: TRBJ1-2
v_gene: TRBV5-6
abundance: -
CDR3aa: CASSDLGDKRVYGYTF
CDR3nt: TGTGCCAGCAGTGACCTGGGTGACAAACGCGTGTATGGCTACACCTTC

len: 12
d_gene: -
j_gene: TRBJ2-1
v_gene: TRBV27
abundance: many
CDR3aa: CATARGVNEQFF
CDR3nt: TGTGCCACCGCAAGGGGGGTCAATGAGCAGTTCTTC

len: 16
d_gene: -
j_gene: TRBJ2-2
v_gene: TRBV5-6
abundance: -
CDR3aa: CASSPVGGFDTGELFF
CDR3nt: TGTGCCAGCAGCCCCGTGGGGGGTTTCGACACCGGGGAGCTGTTTTTT

len: 13
d_gene: -
j_gene: TRBJ2-5
v_gene: TRBV4-1
abundance: -
CDR3aa: CASSQDRSETQYF
CDR3nt: TGCGCCAGCAGCCAAGATCGCTCGGAGACCCAGTACTTC

len: 19
d_gene: -
j_gene: TRBJ1-4
v_gene: TRBV4-1
abundance: -
CDR3aa: CASSQDRESSSPTNEKLFF
CDR3nt: TGCGCCAGCAGCCAAGATCGGGAGAGTTCTTCTCCAACTAATGAAAAACTGTTTTTT

len: 16
d_gene: TRBD1
j_gene: TRBJ2-1
v_gene: TRBV7-9
abundance: -
CDR3aa: CASSRPGTGVHNEQFF
CDR3nt: TGTGCCAGCAGCCGCCCCGGGACAGGGGTTCACAATGAGCAGTTCTTC

len: 12
d_gene: -
j_gene: TRBJ1-1
v_gene: TRBV10-2
abundance: -
CDR3aa: CASSESGTEAFF
CDR3nt: TGCGCCAGCAGTGAGTCTGGAACTGAAGCTTTCTTT

len: 17
d_gene: TRBD1
j_gene: TRBJ2-1
v_gene: TRBV4-1
abundance: -
CDR3aa: CASSQERRTGGFNEQFF
CDR3nt: TGCGCCAGCAGCCAAGAGAGGAGGACAGGGGGCTTTAATGAGCAGTTCTTC

len: 13
d_gene: TRBD1
j_gene: TRBJ2-3
v_gene: TRBV6-5
abundance: -
CDR3aa: CAGSRDTGVHRYF
CDR3nt: TGTGCCGGCAGTAGAGATACAGGGGTTCATCGGTATTTT

len: 16
d_gene: TRBD1
j_gene: TRBJ1-4
v_gene: TRBV11-2
abundance: -
CDR3aa: CASSSQAQGQGEKLFF
CDR3nt: TGTGCCAGCAGCTCGCAAGCCCAAGGACAGGGAGAAAAACTGTTTTTT

len: 15
d_gene: -
j_gene: TRBJ2-7
v_gene: TRBV5-4
abundance: -
CDR3aa: CASSLGAGYSYEQYF
CDR3nt: TGTGCCAGCAGCTTGGGGGCAGGGTACTCCTACGAGCAGTACTTC

len: 14
d_gene: -
j_gene: TRBJ1-1
v_gene: TRBV27
abundance: -
CDR3aa: CASSGGPGVAEAFF
CDR3nt: TGTGCCAGCAGTGGGGGGCCCGGTGTCGCTGAAGCTTTCTTT

len: 15
d_gene: -
j_gene: TRBJ2-5
v_gene: TRBV19
abundance: -
CDR3aa: CASKLVSRKQETQYF
CDR3nt: TGTGCCAGTAAACTGGTATCGCGGAAACAAGAGACCCAGTACTTC

len: 15
d_gene: -
j_gene: TRBJ1-5
v_gene: TRBV18
abundance: -
CDR3aa: CASSPRQISNQPQHF
CDR3nt: TGTGCCAGCTCACCAAGGCAAATTAGCAATCAGCCCCAGCATTTT

len: 14
d_gene: -
j_gene: TRBJ2-7
v_gene: TRBV11-3
abundance: -
CDR3aa: CASSPSRGRDEQYF
CDR3nt: TGTGCCAGCAGCCCCAGCCGAGGGCGCGACGAGCAGTACTTC

len: 15
d_gene: -
j_gene: TRBJ1-5
v_gene: TRBV10-3
abundance: -
CDR3aa: CAISDGQGSNQPQHF
CDR3nt: TGTGCCATCAGCGATGGACAAGGGAGCAATCAGCCCCAGCATTTT

len: 14
d_gene: -
j_gene: TRBJ2-2
v_gene: TRBV28
abundance: -
CDR3aa: CASSYRRNTGELFF
CDR3nt: TGTGCCAGCAGTTACCGACGGAACACCGGGGAGCTGTTTTTT

len: 13
d_gene: -
j_gene: TRBJ1-1
v_gene: TRBV7-9
abundance: -
CDR3aa: CASLPPGPTEAFF
CDR3nt: TGTGCCAGCTTACCCCCAGGGCCCACTGAAGCTTTCTTT

len: 17
d_gene: TRBD1
j_gene: TRBJ1-4
v_gene: TRBV5-1
abundance: -
CDR3aa: CASSLGQGAEVGEKLFF
CDR3nt: TGCGCCAGCAGCCTAGGACAGGGGGCTGAAGTAGGGGAAAAACTGTTTTTT

len: 13
d_gene: -
j_gene: TRBJ1-1
v_gene: TRBV7-3
abundance: -
CDR3aa: CASSLSQDTEAFF
CDR3nt: TGTGCCAGCAGCTTAAGCCAGGACACTGAAGCTTTCTTT

len: 15
d_gene: TRBD1
j_gene: TRBJ1-2
v_gene: TRBV6-6
abundance: -
CDR3aa: CASSLRGQGRYGYTF
CDR3nt: TGTGCCAGCAGTTTACGGGGACAGGGGCGCTATGGCTACACCTTC

len: 16
d_gene: -
j_gene: TRBJ2-3
v_gene: TRBV19
abundance: -
CDR3aa: CASSSSWRGQRDTQYF
CDR3nt: TGTGCCAGTAGTTCCTCATGGCGGGGGCAGAGGGATACGCAGTATTTT

len: 16
d_gene: TRBD2
j_gene: TRBJ2-5
v_gene: TRBV7-9
abundance: -
CDR3aa: CASSLDGLAGLETQYF
CDR3nt: TGTGCCAGCAGCTTAGATGGACTAGCGGGATTGGAGACCCAGTACTTC

len: 17
d_gene: TRBD1
j_gene: TRBJ2-2
v_gene: TRBV7-2
abundance: -
CDR3aa: CASTRTRQGARSGELFF
CDR3nt: TGTGCCAGCACCCGGACCCGGCAGGGGGCGCGTTCCGGGGAGCTGTTTTTT

len: 16
d_gene: TRBD2
j_gene: TRBJ2-3
v_gene: TRBV5-4
abundance: -
CDR3aa: CASSPPRGGAGSTQYF
CDR3nt: TGTGCCAGCAGCCCTCCCCGGGGGGGGGCGGGGTCTACGCAGTATTTT